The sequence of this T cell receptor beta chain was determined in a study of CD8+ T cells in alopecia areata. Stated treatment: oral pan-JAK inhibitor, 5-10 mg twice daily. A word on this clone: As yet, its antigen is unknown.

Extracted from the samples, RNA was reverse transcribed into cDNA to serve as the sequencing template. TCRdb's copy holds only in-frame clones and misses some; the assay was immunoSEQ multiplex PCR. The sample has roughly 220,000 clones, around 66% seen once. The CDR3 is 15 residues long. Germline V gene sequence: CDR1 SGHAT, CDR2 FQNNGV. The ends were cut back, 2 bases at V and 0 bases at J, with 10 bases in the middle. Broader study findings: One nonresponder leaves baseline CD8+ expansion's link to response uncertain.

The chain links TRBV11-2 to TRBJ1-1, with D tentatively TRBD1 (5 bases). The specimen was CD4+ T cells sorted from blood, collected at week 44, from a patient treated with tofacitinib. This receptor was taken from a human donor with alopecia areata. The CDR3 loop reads CASSLSRDVNTEAFF. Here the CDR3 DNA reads TGTGCCAGCAGCTTATCGAGGGACGTGAACACTGAAGCTTTCTTT. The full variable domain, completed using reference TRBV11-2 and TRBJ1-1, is EAGVAQSPRYKIIEKRQSVAFWCNPISGHATLYWYQQILGQGPKLLIQFQNNGVVDDSQLPKDRFSAERLKGVDSTLKIQPAKLEDSAVYLCASSLSRDVNTEAFFGQGTRLTVV.